These T cell receptor beta chains were read from a single sample in a study of T cells in Graves' hyperthyroidism and ophthalmopathy. TCRdb called the multiplex PCR reads again in MiXCR, with one record for every CDR3 protein. The table shows 490,000 or so distinct CDR3 sequences, with roughly 16% occurring only once. The sequenced sample was blood. These receptors were obtained from a woman in her twenties or thirties with Graves' ophthalmopathy. The CDR3 runs from the conserved cysteine through the conserved F or W. The order of the fields is J gene, D gene, V gene, clone size, CDR3 protein, CDR3 DNA. A D gene is named only where the DNA matches it firmly. Some rows have no size entry. The others give once, few or many, or a class for an expanded clone.

TRBJ1-1	TRBD1	TRBV18	many	CASSPRDRVKYTEAFF	TGTGCCAGCTCACCACGGGACAGGGTGAAGTACACTGAAGCTTTCTTT
TRBJ2-1	TRBD2	TRBV10-1	-	CAISETSGRSPNDEQFF	TGTGCCATCAGTGAGACTAGCGGGAGGTCGCCCAACGATGAGCAGTTCTTC
TRBJ1-5	TRBD1	TRBV7-3	few	CASLIDRGLSQPQHF	TGTGCCAGCCTTATTGACAGGGGGCTTAGTCAGCCCCAGCATTTT
TRBJ1-2	-	TRBV2	-	CARNGIYGYTF	TGTGCCAGAAACGGAATCTATGGCTACACCTTC
TRBJ2-1	TRBD2	TRBV28	-	CASSFSSGIEPSYNEQFF	TGTGCCAGCAGTTTCTCTAGCGGGATTGAACCCTCTTACAATGAGCAGTTCTTC
TRBJ1-1	-	TRBV28	few	CASSPSREAFF	TGTGCCAGCAGCCCCTCGCGGGAAGCTTTCTTT
TRBJ2-1	-	TRBV3-1	many	CASSQVYGSGSYNEQFF	TGTGCCAGCAGCCAAGTATATGGATCAGGCTCCTACAATGAGCAGTTCTTC
TRBJ2-7	-	TRBV20-1	many	CSARGVGDEQYF	TGCAGTGCTAGAGGGGTGGGAGACGAGCAGTACTTC
TRBJ2-5	-	TRBV7-2	-	CASSLVKGFEETQYF	TGTGCCAGCAGCTTAGTAAAAGGGTTTGAGGAGACCCAGTACTTC
TRBJ2-1	TRBD2	TRBV7-2	many	CASSLAGASGDNEQFF	TGTGCCAGCAGCTTAGCGGGGGCTAGCGGGGACAATGAGCAGTTCTTC
TRBJ2-3	TRBD2	TRBV7-9	-	CATSPAGGGDTQYF	TGTGCCACCAGCCCAGCGGGAGGGGGAGATACGCAGTATTTT
TRBJ1-4	-	TRBV20-1	many	CSASTNYGQSTNEKLFF	TGCAGTGCTAGCACGAATTACGGACAGTCAACTAATGAAAAACTGTTTTTT
TRBJ2-7	-	TRBV6-1	-	CASNKGEYLYEQYF	TGTGCCAGCAATAAGGGCGAATATCTCTACGAGCAGTACTTC
TRBJ2-2	-	TRBV7-2	-	CASSLVPSGPGELFF	TGTGCCAGCAGCTTAGTACCAAGCGGGCCCGGGGAGCTGTTTTTT
TRBJ2-5	TRBD1	TRBV10-3	many	CAIRDGQGGETQYF	TGTGCCATCAGGGACGGACAGGGGGGAGAGACCCAGTACTTC
TRBJ2-7	TRBD1	TRBV4-1	-	CASSQGPTGGALDEQYF	TGCGCCAGCAGCCAAGGCCCTACAGGGGGCGCTCTCGACGAGCAGTACTTC
TRBJ2-1	TRBD2	TRBV7-8	many	CASRKLAGGPPIYNEQFF	TGTGCCAGCAGAAAACTAGCGGGAGGGCCTCCCATTTACAATGAGCAGTTCTTC
TRBJ2-7	-	TRBV12-3/TRBV12-4	few	CASSREDYEQYF	TGTGCCAGCAGTCGGGAAGACTACGAGCAGTACTTC
TRBJ2-1	TRBD1	TRBV15	few	CATSRDLTGEREGSPFF	TGTGCCACCAGCAGAGATCTCACAGGGGAAAGAGAGGGCTCTCCGTTCTTC
TRBJ1-2	-	TRBV3-1	-	CTSSQGPGQGATMGGYTF	TGTACCAGCAGCCAAGGCCCCGGCCAAGGGGCCACAATGGGTGGCTACACCTTC
TRBJ2-1	-	TRBV3-1	-	CASGRGGWDSNEQFF	TGTGCCAGCGGCAGGGGGGGATGGGACTCGAATGAGCAGTTCTTC
TRBJ2-2	-	TRBV5-6	many	CASSLANTGELFF	TGTGCCAGCAGCTTGGCCAACACCGGGGAGCTGTTTTTT
TRBJ2-5	TRBD2	TRBV15	-	CATSSQLTSGGTPPETQYF	TGTGCCACCAGCAGCCAACTCACGTCGGGAGGCACTCCCCCCGAGACCCAGTACTTC
TRBJ1-1	-	TRBV13	many	CASTQPGTEAFF	TGTGCCAGCACCCAACCAGGCACTGAAGCTTTCTTT
TRBJ2-7	TRBD1	TRBV6-2/TRBV6-3	-	CASTVDRGLEQYF	TGTGCCAGCACCGTGGACAGGGGTCTCGAGCAGTACTTC
TRBJ2-3	-	TRBV20-1	many	CSARLLKIDTQYF	TGCAGTGCTAGACTTCTTAAGATTGATACGCAGTATTTT
TRBJ2-3	TRBD1	TRBV7-2	-	CASSSPSLTTGSPDTQYF	TGTGCCAGCAGCTCCCCAAGCCTCACGACAGGGTCCCCAGATACGCAGTATTTT
TRBJ1-5	TRBD1	TRBV20-1	many	CSAAGTGPQPQHF	TGCAGTGCGGCCGGGACAGGGCCTCAGCCCCAGCATTTT
TRBJ2-7	-	TRBV7-9	few	CASSPDNSYEQYF	TGTGCCAGCAGCCCAGACAACTCCTACGAGCAGTACTTC
TRBJ1-4	-	TRBV7-9	once	CASSPMGDDEKLFF	TGTGCCAGCAGCCCAATGGGGGATGATGAAAAACTGTTTTTT
TRBJ2-3	TRBD2	TRBV20-1	few	CSVPAGAGGTDTQYF	TGCAGTGTACCGGCTGGGGCGGGAGGGACAGATACGCAGTATTTT
TRBJ2-7	TRBD2	TRBV29-1	many	CSVGPSGREVDEQYF	TGCAGCGTCGGACCTAGCGGGAGAGAGGTCGACGAGCAGTACTTC
TRBJ2-7	TRBD1	TRBV11-2	-	CASSLVRRGIYEQYF	TGTGCCAGCAGCTTAGTGCGCAGGGGGATATACGAGCAGTACTTC
TRBJ2-7	TRBD2	TRBV7-2	few	CASSPGLAGVFPYEQYF	TGTGCCAGCAGCCCAGGACTAGCGGGAGTGTTCCCGTACGAGCAGTACTTC
TRBJ2-5	TRBD2	TRBV18	many	CASSPASGGQETQYF	TGTGCCAGCTCACCGGCAAGCGGGGGCCAAGAGACCCAGTACTTC
TRBJ2-1	TRBD2	TRBV7-3	many	CASSPTGLEQFF	TGTGCCAGCAGCCCTACGGGACTAGAGCAGTTCTTC
TRBJ2-7	TRBD2	TRBV6-5	many	CASSYLAGASYEQYF	TGTGCCAGCAGTTACTTAGCGGGAGCTTCCTACGAGCAGTACTTC
TRBJ1-5	TRBD1	TRBV6-1	many	CASWETGGSQPQHF	TGTGCCAGCTGGGAAACAGGGGGAAGTCAGCCCCAGCATTTT
TRBJ2-1	-	TRBV7-7	few	CASSPGAVAYNEQFF	TGTGCTAGCAGCCCCGGGGCGGTCGCCTACAATGAGCAGTTCTTC
TRBJ1-6	-	TRBV13	few	CASTSGGSYNSPLHF	TGTGCCAGCACCTCGGGAGGGTCCTATAATTCACCCCTCCACTTT
TRBJ2-7	TRBD1	TRBV7-9	few	CASSSSGTAHEQYF	TGTGCCAGCAGCTCCTCCGGGACAGCCCACGAGCAGTACTTC
TRBJ2-6	-	TRBV7-9	few	CASSLGGGGGANVLTF	TGTGCCAGCAGCTTAGGCGGAGGCGGTGGGGCCAACGTCCTGACTTTC
TRBJ2-3	-	TRBV30	few	CAWSGAVRQDTQYF	TGTGCCTGGAGTGGGGCCGTACGGCAAGATACGCAGTATTTT
TRBJ1-6	TRBD1	TRBV27	-	CASSLIDRANSPLHF	TGTGCCAGCAGTTTAATTGACAGGGCTAATTCACCCCTCCACTTT
TRBJ2-2	-	TRBV5-1	many	CASGVDGTNTGELFF	TGCGCCAGCGGCGTGGACGGTACGAACACCGGGGAGCTGTTTTTT
TRBJ2-1	TRBD2	TRBV30	many	CAWSVLASGRGQFF	TGTGCCTGGAGTGTACTGGCTAGCGGGAGAGGGCAGTTCTTC
TRBJ2-5	TRBD2	TRBV15	few	CATSRDYWRESGTQYF	TGTGCCACCAGCAGAGATTATTGGCGGGAGTCGGGGACCCAGTACTTC
TRBJ2-3	-	TRBV5-1	few	CASRPGGATDTQYF	TGCGCCAGCAGGCCAGGGGGGGCCACAGATACGCAGTATTTT
TRBJ2-2	TRBD1	TRBV2	many	CASADQGADTGELFF	TGTGCCAGCGCAGATCAGGGGGCAGACACCGGGGAGCTGTTTTTT
TRBJ1-6	-	TRBV5-1	few	CASSLLGPSSYNSPLHF	TGCGCCAGCAGCTTGTTAGGTCCGAGCTCCTATAATTCACCCCTCCACTTT
TRBJ1-1	TRBD1	TRBV3-1	many	CASSLRDRVNTEAFF	TGTGCCAGCAGCCTCCGGGACAGGGTTAACACTGAAGCTTTCTTT